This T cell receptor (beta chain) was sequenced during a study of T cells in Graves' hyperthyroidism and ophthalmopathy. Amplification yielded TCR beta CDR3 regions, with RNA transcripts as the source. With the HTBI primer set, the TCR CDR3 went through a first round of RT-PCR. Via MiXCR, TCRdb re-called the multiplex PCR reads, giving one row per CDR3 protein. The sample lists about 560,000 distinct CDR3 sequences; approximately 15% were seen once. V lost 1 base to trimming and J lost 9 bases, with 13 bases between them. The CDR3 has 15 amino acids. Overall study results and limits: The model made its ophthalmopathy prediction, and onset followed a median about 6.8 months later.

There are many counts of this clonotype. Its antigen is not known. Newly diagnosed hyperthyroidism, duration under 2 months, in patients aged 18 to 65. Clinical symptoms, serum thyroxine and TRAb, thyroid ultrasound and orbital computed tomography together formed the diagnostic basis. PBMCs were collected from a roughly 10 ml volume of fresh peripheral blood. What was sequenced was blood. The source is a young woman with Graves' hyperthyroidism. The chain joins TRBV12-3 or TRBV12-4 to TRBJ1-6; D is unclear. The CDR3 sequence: CASSLVRAETSPLHF. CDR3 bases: TGTGCCAGCAGTTTAGTCCGGGCAGAAACTTCACCCCTCCACTTT.